This paragraph reports one T cell receptor beta chain. Its specificity is not known. This CDR3 is also generated by other DNA sequences in the sample. The data were taken from a study of cytomegalovirus exposure and HLA in healthy donors. Study summary: A later analysis reported the 120 or so validation repertoires used the same platform as the roughly 700 first-cohort repertoires.

Whole-study results and caveats: The authors enumerated 150 to 200 TCR beta chains as linked to cytomegalovirus.

Method: immunoSEQ multiplex PCR; TCRdb's copy keeps in-frame clones and lacks some. The sample lists over 150,000 clones; roughly four fifths were seen once. The CDR3 consists of 13 residues. Germline V gene lookup returns CDR1 SNHLY and CDR2 FYNNEI. V shed 3 bases and J shed 8 bases, with 10 bases lying between them. The source of this sequence is a woman between 18 and 29 years old in good health and CMV-seropositive. Sample: PBMCs. The chain employs TRBV2 and TRBJ1-4; D unclear. The CDR3 DNA follows: TGTGCCAGCAGTGAGGGCGGAGGGGAAAAACTGTTTTTT. Its protein product is CASSEGGGEKLFF.